Below, 14 T cell receptor beta chains from the same sample are listed, as sequenced in a study of blood T cell repertoires in COVID-19. The table came from immunoSEQ multiplex PCR; TCRdb's copy has only in-frame clones and leaves some out. The table has 240,000 or so clones, roughly 86% seen once. Material for sequencing was peripheral blood. These TCRs come from a man older than 75 with acute or convalescent COVID-19.

The rearrangement links TRBV5-1 to TRBJ2-7; TRBD2 aligns across 10 bases. The CDR3 runs 16 residues. Germline CDR1 SGHRS, CDR2 YFSETQ. The V and J ends lost 0 bases and 4 bases, in that order; junction bases with no gene match: 7. The CDR3 coding sequence is TGCGCCAGCAGCTTGGATAGCGGGGGGCTCCCTTACGAGCAGTACTTC. Translation gives CASSLDSGGLPYEQYF.

The V and J genes are TRBV6-2 or TRBV6-3 and TRBJ2-7; tentative D call: TRBD2 (6 bases). Germline V gene sequence: CDR1 MNHEY, CDR2 SVGEGT. The CDR3 sequence is 12 residues long. V lost 4 bases and J 6 bases, leaving 10 bases between the germline ends. The CDR3 DNA sequence: TGTGCCAGCAGTTTTTGGGACTCCGAGCAGTACTTC. It encodes CASSFWDSEQYF.

With respect to this clone: One junction end does not reproduce the germline sequence, and a read error may be involved. The chain has TRBV5-1 and TRBJ2-1; perhaps TRBD1 as D (5 bases). Germline V CDR1 and CDR2: SGHRS, YFSETQ. This CDR3 region has 13 residues. The CDR3 DNA follows: TGCGCCAGCACCTTGGGGCAGAACAATGAGCAGTTCTTC. Translated: CASTLGQNNEQFF.

The gene calls are TRBV2 and TRBJ1-2; TRBD1 is a possible D gene (6 bases). The CDR3 length is 16 residues. The V end was cut by 4 bases, the J end by 12 bases, with 27 bases between. Germline loops: CDR1 SNHLY, CDR2 FYNNEI. The CDR3 DNA sequence: TGTGCCAGCAGTGGGCAGCGCGGGACGCCGGAGGGGGGGCACACCTTC. Translated, it gives CASSGQRGTPEGGHTF.

The chain combines TRBV9 with TRBJ1-5; D is perhaps TRBD1 (5 bases). Germline lookup yields CDR1 SGDLS and CDR2 YYNGEE. V dropped 4 bases and J dropped 1 base, with 12 bases sitting between them. This CDR3 region has 15 residues. The CDR3 loop is CASSWGELSNQPQHF. CDR3 nucleotides: TGTGCCAGCAGCTGGGGGGAACTCAGCAATCAGCCCCAGCATTTT. The full variable domain, rest sourced from reference TRBV9 and TRBJ1-5, is DSGVTQTPKHLITATGQRVTLRCSPRSGDLSVYWYQQSLDQGLQFLIQYYNGEERAKGNILERFSAQQFPDLHSELNLSSLELGDSALYFCASSWGELSNQPQHFGDGTRLSIL.

This chain uses TRBV6-1 with TRBJ2-2; D remains ambiguous. The CDR3 length is 14 residues. Trimming took 1 base from V and 4 from J, leaving 7 bases between them. In germline, CDR1 is MNHNS, CDR2 SASEGT. CDR3 residues: CASSEGDFTGELFF. In DNA, the CDR3 is TGTGCCAGCAGTGAAGGTGACTTCACCGGGGAGCTGTTTTTT.

In its sample, this clone was seen once. The CDR3 DNA reads TGTGCCAGCAGTTACAACAGTTACGAGCAGTACTTC. Protein product: CASSYNSYEQYF. The chain uses TRBV6-2 or TRBV6-3 and TRBJ2-7; D is undetermined. The CDR3 spans 12 residues. Trimming removed 2 bases at V and 4 bases at J, with 6 bases between. The germline CDR1 and CDR2 sequences are MNHEY and SVGEGT.

This clone was seen just once. V is TRBV6-5 and J is TRBJ2-3; TRBD2 matches 9 bases. The length of the CDR3 is 14 residues. Germline V lookup: CDR1 MNHEY, CDR2 SVGAGI. The V and J ends lost 6 bases and 1 base, in that order; junction bases with no gene match: 2. CDR3 nucleotides: TGTGCCAGCAGACTAGCGGGCGGCACAGATACGCAGTATTTT. This translates into CASRLAGGTDTQYF.

The chain recombines TRBV28 with TRBJ1-5; tentative D call: TRBD1 (5 bases). The CDR3 is 14 amino acids. The germline gives CDR1 MDHEN, CDR2 SYDVKM. Deletions cut 6 bases from V and 5 bases from J, with 14 bases between. The CDR3 sequence: CASSPAGYDQPQHF. The CDR3 coding sequence is TGTGCCAGCAGCCCCGCAGGGTACGATCAGCCCCAGCATTTT.

A single count supports this clone. The chain has TRBV7-2 and TRBJ2-3; D not resolved. The CDR3 has 12 amino acids. Germline V gene sequence: CDR1 SGHTA, CDR2 FQGNSA. V lost 5 bases, J lost 2 bases, and 5 bases lay in between. The CDR3 spells CASSPDTDTQYF. The DNA for the CDR3 is TGTGCCAGCAGCCCAGACACAGATACGCAGTATTTT.

This clone was seen only once. V is TRBV27 and J is TRBJ2-7; 7 positions agree with TRBD1. V lost 7 bases and J lost 2; bases outside the gene matches: 14. Germline V gene sequence: CDR1 MNHEY, CDR2 SMNVEV (reference sequence). This CDR3 is 16 amino acids long. The CDR3 protein is CASTLSAGTVPYEQYF. The CDR3 DNA reads TGTGCCAGCACCCTATCAGCCGGGACAGTTCCCTACGAGCAGTACTTC.

V gene TRBV6-5 combines with J gene TRBJ2-2; D is unresolved. The V and J ends lost 6 bases and 1 base respectively, with 9 bases between them. This CDR3 is built from 14 residues. Germline lookup yields CDR1 MNHEY and CDR2 SVGAGI. CDR3 sequence reads: CASRFLGNTGELFF. Here the CDR3 DNA reads TGTGCCAGCAGATTCCTCGGGAACACCGGGGAGCTGTTTTTT.

The V call is TRBV18, the J call TRBJ1-2, with a possible D match to TRBD1 (5 bases). Trimming removed 8 bases at V and 5 bases at J, with 18 bases between. Looked up from germline, CDR1 is KGHSH and CDR2 is LQKENI. The CDR3 extends over 14 amino acids. Written as DNA, the CDR3 is TGTGCCAGCCACTCCGGGACTACAATATATGGCTACACCTTC. Protein: CASHSGTTIYGYTF.

This chain links TRBV12-3 or TRBV12-4 with TRBJ1-5; tentative D call: TRBD1 (5 bases). This CDR3 has 13 residues. Trimming removed 6 bases at V and 6 bases at J, with 12 bases between. CDR3 nucleotide sequence: TGTGCCAGCAGACGGGGGTTTGGTCAGCCCCAGCATTTT. This gives the protein CASRRGFGQPQHF.